This T cell receptor beta chain was identified during a study of T cell repertoires in cytomegalovirus infection. Study context: Selected CMV epitopes included recently identified HLA-C-restricted ones as well as well-studied HLA-B-restricted ones. CMV infection together with matching HLA type was indicated by public TCR beta signatures.

Study conclusions and caveats: Cumulative public TCR beta family frequency identified CMV carriers with the relevant HLA. Across the ex vivo response, the dominant clonotypes were HLA-C-restricted CMV-specific TCR beta clonotypes.

TCRdb re-analysed the reads in MiXCR, keeping a single row per CDR3 protein. Among around 230,000 distinct CDR3 sequences listed, roughly 34% were seen once. Trimming took off 5 bases at V and 7 bases at J, with 12 bases between the two ends. This CDR3 has 12 amino acids. As regards this clonotype: Its antigen is not known.

This TCR was recovered from a human donor in good health (CMV status not recorded). Some clones in this sample may be carry-over from other donors' samples. V usage is TRBV12-3 or TRBV12-4 and J usage is TRBJ2-7; D is unresolved. The starting material was CD8+ T cells from cultured PBMCs, obtained from culture after CMV antigen stimulation. CDR3 protein: CASSRGWAEQYF. The DNA of the CDR3 is TGTGCCAGCAGTCGCGGCTGGGCGGAGCAGTACTTC.